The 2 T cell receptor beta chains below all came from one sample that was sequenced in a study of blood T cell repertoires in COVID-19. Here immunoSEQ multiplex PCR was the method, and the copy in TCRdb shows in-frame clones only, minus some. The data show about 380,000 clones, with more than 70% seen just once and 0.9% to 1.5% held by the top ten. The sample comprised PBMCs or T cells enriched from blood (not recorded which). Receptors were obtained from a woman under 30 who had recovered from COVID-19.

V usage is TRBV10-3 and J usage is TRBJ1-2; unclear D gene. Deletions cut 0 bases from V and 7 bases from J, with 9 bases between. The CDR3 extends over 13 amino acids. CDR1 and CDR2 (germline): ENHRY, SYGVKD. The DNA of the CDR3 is TGTGCCATCAGTGAGTCGATTTCGCGTGGCTACACCTTC. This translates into CAISESISRGYTF.

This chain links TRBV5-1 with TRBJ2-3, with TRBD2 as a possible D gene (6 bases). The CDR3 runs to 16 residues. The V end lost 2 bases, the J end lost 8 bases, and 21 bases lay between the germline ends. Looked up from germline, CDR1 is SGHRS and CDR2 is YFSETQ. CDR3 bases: TGCGCCAGCAGCTTACAACAAAGCCGGGAGAGCATTACGCAGTATTTT. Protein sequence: CASSLQQSRESITQYF. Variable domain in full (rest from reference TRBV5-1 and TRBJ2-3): KAGVTQTPRYLIKTRGQQVTLSCSPISGHRSVSWYQQTPGQGLQFLFEYFSETQRNKGNFPGRFSGRQFSNSRSEMNVSTLELGDSALYLCASSLQQSRESITQYFGPGTRLTVL.